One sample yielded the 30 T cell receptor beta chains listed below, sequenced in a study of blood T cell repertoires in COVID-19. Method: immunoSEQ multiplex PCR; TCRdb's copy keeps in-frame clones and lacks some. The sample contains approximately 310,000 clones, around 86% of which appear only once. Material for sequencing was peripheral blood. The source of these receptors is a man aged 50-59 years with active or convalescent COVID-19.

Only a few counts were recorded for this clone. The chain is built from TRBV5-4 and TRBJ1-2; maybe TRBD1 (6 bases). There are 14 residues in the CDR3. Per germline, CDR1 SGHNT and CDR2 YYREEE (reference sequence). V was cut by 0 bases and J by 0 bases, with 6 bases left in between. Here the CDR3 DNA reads TGTGCCAGCAGCTTGGACAGGGCTAACTATGGCTACACCTTC. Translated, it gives CASSLDRANYGYTF.

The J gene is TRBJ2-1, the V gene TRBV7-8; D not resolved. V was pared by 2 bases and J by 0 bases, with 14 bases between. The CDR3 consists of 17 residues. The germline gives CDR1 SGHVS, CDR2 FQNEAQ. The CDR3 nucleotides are TGTGCCAGCAGCTTATACGGCGGCCGCAACTCCTACAATGAGCAGTTCTTC. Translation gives CASSLYGGRNSYNEQFF.

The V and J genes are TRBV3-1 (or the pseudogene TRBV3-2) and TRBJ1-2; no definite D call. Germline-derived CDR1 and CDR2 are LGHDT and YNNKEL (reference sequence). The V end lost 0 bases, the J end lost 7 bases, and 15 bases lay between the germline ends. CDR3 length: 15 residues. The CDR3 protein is CASSQDRHRKPGYTF. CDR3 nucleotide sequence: TGTGCCAGCAGCCAAGATAGGCACAGAAAGCCTGGCTACACCTTC.

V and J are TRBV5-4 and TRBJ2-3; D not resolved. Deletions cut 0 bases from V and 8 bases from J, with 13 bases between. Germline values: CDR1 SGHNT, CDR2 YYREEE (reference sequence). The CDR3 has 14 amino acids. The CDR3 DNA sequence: TGTGCCAGCAGCTTGGTACCGACGGTAGCTACGCAGTATTTT. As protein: CASSLVPTVATQYF.

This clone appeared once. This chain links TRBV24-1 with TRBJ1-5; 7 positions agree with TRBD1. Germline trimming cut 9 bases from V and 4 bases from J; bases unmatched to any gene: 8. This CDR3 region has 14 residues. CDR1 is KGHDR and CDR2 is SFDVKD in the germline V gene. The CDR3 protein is CATPGTERNQPQHF. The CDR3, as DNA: TGTGCCACCCCCGGGACAGAACGTAATCAGCCCCAGCATTTT.

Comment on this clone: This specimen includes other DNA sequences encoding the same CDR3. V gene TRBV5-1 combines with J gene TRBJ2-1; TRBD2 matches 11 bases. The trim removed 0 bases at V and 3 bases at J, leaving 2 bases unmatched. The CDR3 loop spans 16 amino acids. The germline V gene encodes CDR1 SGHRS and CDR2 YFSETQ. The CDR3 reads CASSLGGTSGYNEQFF. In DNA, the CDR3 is TGCGCCAGCAGCTTGGGCGGGACTAGCGGCTACAATGAGCAGTTCTTC.

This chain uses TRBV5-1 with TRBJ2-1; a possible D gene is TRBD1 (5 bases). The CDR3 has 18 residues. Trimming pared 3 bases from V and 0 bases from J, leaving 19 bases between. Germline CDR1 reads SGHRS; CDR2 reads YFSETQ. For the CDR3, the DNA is TGCGCCAGCAGCTATGACATATGGACATCGAGCTCCTACAATGAGCAGTTCTTC. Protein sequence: CASSYDIWTSSSYNEQFF.

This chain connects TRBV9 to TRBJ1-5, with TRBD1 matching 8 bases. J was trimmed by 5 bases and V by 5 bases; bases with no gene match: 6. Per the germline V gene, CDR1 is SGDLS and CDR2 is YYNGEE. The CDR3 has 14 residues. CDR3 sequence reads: CASSVTGDDQPQHF. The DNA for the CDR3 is TGTGCCAGCAGTGTGACAGGGGACGATCAGCCCCAGCATTTT.

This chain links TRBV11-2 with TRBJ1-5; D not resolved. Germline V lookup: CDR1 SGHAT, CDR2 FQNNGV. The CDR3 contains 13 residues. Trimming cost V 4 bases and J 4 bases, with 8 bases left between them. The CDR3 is CASSSGLNQPQHF. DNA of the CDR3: TGTGCCAGCAGCTCCGGTTTGAATCAGCCCCAGCATTTT.

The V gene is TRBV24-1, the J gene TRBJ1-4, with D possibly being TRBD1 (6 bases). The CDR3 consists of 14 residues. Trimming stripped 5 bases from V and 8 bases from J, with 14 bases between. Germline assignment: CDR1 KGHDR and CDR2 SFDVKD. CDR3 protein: CATSAAGAEEKLFF. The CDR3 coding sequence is TGTGCCACCAGTGCGGCGGGGGCGGAGGAAAAACTGTTTTTT.

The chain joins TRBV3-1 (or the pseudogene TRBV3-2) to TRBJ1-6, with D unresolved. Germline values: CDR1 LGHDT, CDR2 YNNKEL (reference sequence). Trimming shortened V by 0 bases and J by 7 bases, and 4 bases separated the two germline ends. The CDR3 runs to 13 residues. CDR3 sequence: CASSQEGNSPLHF. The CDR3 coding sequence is TGTGCCAGCAGCCAAGAGGGCAATTCACCCCTCCACTTT.

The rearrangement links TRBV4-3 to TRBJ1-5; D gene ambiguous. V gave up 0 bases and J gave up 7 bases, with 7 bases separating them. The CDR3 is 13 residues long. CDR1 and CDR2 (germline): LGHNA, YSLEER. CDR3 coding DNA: TGCGCCAGCAGCCAAGATCGCAGGCAGCCCCAGCATTTT. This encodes CASSQDRRQPQHF.

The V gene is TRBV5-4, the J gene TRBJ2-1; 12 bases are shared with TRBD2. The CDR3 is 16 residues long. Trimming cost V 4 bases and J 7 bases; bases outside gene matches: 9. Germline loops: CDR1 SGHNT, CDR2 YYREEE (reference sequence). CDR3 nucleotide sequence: TGTGCCAGCAGCCCCCCCGGGACTAGCGGGCGTAATGAGCAGTTCTTC. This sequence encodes CASSPPGTSGRNEQFF. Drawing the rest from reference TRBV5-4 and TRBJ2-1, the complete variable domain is ETGVTQSPTHLIKTRGQQVTLRCSSQSGHNTVSWYQQALGQGPQFIFQYYREEENGRGNFPPRFSGLQFPNYSSELNVNALELDDSALYLCASSPPGTSGRNEQFFGPGTRLTVL.

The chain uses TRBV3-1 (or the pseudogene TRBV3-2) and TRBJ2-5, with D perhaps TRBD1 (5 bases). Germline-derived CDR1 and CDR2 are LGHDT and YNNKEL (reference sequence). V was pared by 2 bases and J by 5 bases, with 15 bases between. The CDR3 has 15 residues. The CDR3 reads CASSQQGSIRETQYF. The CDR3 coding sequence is TGTGCCAGCAGCCAACAGGGCTCGATAAGGGAGACCCAGTACTTC.

This chain's CDR3 is CASSPSTGTTLGEQFF. Written as DNA, the CDR3 is TGCGCCAGCAGCCCATCGACAGGGACCACTTTGGGTGAGCAGTTCTTC. The chain employs TRBV4-3 and TRBJ2-1, with 7 bases fitting TRBD1. Germline V gives CDR1 LGHNA, CDR2 YSLEER. The CDR3 is made up of 16 amino acids. V dropped 4 bases and J dropped 9; count of bases not matched to a gene: 15.

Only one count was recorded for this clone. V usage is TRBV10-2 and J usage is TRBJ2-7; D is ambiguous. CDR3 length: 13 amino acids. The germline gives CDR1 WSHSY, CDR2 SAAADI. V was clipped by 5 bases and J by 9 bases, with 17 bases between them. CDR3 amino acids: CASSSRLRVWQYF. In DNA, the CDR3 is TGCGCCAGCAGTTCCAGACTTCGGGTGTGGCAGTACTTC.

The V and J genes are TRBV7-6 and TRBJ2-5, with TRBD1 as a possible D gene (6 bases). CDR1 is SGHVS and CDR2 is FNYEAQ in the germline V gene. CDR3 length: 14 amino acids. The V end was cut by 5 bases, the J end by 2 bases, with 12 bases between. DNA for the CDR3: TGTGCCAGCAGCAAAGGACAGATTCAAGAGACCCAGTACTTC. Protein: CASSKGQIQETQYF.

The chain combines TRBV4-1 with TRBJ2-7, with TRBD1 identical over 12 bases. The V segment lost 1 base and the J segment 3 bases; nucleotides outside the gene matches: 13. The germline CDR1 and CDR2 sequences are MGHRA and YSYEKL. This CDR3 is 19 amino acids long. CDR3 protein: CASSQVFGTGGRFHYEQYF. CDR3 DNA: TGCGCCAGCAGCCAAGTGTTCGGGACAGGGGGCCGATTCCACTACGAGCAGTACTTC.

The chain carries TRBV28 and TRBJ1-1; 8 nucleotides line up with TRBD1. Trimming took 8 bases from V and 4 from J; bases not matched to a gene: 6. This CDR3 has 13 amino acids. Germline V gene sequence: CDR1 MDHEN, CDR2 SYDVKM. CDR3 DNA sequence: TGTGCCAGCCTGCAGGGGGCGAGCACTGAAGCTTTCTTT. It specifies CASLQGASTEAFF.

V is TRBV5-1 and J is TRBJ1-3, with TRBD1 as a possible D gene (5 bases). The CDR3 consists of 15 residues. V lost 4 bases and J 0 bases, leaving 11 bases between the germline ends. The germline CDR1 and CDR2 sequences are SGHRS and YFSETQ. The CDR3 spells CASSTGRSSGNTIYF. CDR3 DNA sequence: TGCGCCAGCAGCACAGGACGGAGCTCTGGAAACACCATATATTTT.

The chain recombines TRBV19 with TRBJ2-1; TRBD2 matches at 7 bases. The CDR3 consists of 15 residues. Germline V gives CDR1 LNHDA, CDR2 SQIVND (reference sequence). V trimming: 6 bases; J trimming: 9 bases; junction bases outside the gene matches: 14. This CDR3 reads CASSSTGGLVTEQFF. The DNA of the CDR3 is TGTGCCAGTAGCTCCACGGGGGGTTTGGTTACTGAGCAGTTCTTC.

CDR3 residues: CASSLEGAGSYNEQFF. The CDR3 nucleotides are TGTGCCAGCAGCCTGGAGGGGGCGGGTTCCTACAATGAGCAGTTCTTC. The chain recombines TRBV2 with TRBJ2-1; D is perhaps TRBD1 (7 bases). Trimming cost V 6 bases and J 1 base, with 16 bases left between them. Germline V lookup: CDR1 SNHLY, CDR2 FYNNEI. The CDR3 sequence is 16 residues long.

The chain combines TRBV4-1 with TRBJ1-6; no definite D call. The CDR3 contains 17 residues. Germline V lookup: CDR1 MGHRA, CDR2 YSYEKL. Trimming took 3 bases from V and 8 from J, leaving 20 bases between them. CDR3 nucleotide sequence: TGCGCCAGCAGCCAGTGGGCGGGCAGAGACTTTGATTCACCCCTCCACTTT. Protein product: CASSQWAGRDFDSPLHF.

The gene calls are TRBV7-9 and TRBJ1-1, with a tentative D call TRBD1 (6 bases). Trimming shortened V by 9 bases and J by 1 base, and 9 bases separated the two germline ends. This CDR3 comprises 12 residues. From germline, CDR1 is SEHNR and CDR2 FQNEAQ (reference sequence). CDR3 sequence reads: CASGTRNTEAFF. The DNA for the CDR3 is TGTGCCAGTGGGACAAGGAACACTGAAGCTTTCTTT.

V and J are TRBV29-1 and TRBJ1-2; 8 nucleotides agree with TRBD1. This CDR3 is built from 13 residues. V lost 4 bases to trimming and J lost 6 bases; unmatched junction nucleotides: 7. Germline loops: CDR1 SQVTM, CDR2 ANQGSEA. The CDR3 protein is CSVGDRSIDGYTF. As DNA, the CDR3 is TGCAGCGTTGGGGACAGGTCGATTGATGGCTACACCTTC.

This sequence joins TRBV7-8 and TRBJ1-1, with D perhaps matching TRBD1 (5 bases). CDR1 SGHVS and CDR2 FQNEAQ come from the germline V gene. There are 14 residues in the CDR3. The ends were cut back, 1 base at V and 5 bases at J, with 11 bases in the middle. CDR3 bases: TGTGCCAGCAGCTTAGATAGCGGGGGAACTGAAGCTTTCTTT. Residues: CASSLDSGGTEAFF.

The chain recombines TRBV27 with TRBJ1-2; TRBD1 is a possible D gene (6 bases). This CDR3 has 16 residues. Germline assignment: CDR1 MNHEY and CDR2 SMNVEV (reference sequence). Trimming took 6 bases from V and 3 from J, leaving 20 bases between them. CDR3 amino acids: CASSNHGGGADYGYTF. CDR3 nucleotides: TGTGCCAGCAGCAACCATGGGGGGGGCGCAGACTATGGCTACACCTTC.

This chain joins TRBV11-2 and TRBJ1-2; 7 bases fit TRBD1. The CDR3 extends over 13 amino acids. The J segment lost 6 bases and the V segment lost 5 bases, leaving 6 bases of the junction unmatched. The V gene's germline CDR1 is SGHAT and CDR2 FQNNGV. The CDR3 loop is CASSPRGADGYTF. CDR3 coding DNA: TGTGCCAGCAGCCCCAGGGGGGCCGATGGCTACACCTTC.

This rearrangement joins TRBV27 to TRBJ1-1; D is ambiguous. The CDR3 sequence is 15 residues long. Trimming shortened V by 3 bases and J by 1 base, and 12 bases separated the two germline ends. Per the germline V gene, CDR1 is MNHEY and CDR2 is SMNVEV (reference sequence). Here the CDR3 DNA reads TGTGCCAGCAGTTTTTTTGAGGGAGAGAACACTGAAGCTTTCTTT. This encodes CASSFFEGENTEAFF.

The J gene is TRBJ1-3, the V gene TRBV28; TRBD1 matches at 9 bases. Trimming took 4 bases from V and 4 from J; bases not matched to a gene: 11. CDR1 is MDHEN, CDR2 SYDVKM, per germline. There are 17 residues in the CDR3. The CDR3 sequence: CASSSLQGAPGGNTIYF. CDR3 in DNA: TGTGCCAGCAGTTCACTACAGGGGGCGCCAGGGGGAAACACCATATATTTT.